This TCR beta chain was retrieved from a study of T cell responses to AZD1222 COVID-19 vaccine. The method was immunoSEQ multiplex PCR; TCRdb's version includes in-frame clones alone and lacks a portion of them. The data show over 85,000 clones, approximately 94% seen once. V gave up 6 bases and J gave up 1 base, with 10 bases separating them. The CDR3 has 14 residues. Looked up from germline, CDR1 is SNHLY and CDR2 is FYNNEI. With regard to this clone: Its specificity is not known.

Study outcomes and limitations: Spike-specific TCR breadth and depth grew following two AZD1222 doses. No repertoire was sampled before or during the peak T cell response, only after it. Clonal diversity was possibly underestimated; the donors were predominantly white British and more often female. There were vaccine-associated CD4 TCRs across spike, dominant at 160-218 and 743-854.

The chain carries TRBV2 and TRBJ1-5, with D maybe TRBD1 (5 bases). The input for sequencing was peripheral blood, taken 28 days after the second AZD1222 dose. This receptor was obtained from an adult who received the AZD1222 COVID-19 vaccine. The CDR3 here is CASRRGESNQPQHF. DNA of the CDR3: TGTGCCAGCAGGCGGGGGGAAAGCAATCAGCCCCAGCATTTT.